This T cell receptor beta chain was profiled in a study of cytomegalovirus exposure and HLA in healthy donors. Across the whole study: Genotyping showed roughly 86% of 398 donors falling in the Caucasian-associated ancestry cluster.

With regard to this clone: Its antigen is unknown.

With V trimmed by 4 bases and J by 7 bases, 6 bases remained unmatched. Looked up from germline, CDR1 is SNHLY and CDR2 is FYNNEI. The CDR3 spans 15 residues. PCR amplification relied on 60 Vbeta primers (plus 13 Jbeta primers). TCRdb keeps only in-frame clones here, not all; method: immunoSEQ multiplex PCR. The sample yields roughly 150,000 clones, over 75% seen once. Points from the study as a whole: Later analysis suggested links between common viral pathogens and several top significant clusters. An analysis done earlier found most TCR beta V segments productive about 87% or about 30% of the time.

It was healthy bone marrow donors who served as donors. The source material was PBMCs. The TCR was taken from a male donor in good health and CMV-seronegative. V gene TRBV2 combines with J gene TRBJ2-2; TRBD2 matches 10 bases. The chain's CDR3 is CASSGLAGVVGELFF. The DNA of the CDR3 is TGTGCCAGCAGTGGGCTAGCGGGAGTGGTCGGGGAGCTGTTTTTT.